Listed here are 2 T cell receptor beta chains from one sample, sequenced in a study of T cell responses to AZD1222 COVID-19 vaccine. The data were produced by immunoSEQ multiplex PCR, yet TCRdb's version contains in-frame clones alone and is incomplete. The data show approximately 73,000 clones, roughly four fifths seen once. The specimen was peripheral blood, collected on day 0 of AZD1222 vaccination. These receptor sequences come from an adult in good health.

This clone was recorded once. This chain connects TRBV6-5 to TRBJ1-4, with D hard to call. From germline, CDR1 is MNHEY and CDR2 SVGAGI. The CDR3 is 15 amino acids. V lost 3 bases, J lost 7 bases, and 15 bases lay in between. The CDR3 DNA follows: TGTGCCAGCAGTTATTCCCGGGAGAGAGGTGAAAAACTGTTTTTT. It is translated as CASSYSRERGEKLFF.

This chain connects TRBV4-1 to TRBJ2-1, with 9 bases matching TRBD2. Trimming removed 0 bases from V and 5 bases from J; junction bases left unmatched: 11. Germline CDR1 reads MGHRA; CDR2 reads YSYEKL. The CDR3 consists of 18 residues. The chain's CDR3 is CASSQDPPSGKPDNEQFF. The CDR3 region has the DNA TGCGCCAGCAGCCAAGATCCCCCTAGCGGGAAACCCGACAATGAGCAGTTCTTC.